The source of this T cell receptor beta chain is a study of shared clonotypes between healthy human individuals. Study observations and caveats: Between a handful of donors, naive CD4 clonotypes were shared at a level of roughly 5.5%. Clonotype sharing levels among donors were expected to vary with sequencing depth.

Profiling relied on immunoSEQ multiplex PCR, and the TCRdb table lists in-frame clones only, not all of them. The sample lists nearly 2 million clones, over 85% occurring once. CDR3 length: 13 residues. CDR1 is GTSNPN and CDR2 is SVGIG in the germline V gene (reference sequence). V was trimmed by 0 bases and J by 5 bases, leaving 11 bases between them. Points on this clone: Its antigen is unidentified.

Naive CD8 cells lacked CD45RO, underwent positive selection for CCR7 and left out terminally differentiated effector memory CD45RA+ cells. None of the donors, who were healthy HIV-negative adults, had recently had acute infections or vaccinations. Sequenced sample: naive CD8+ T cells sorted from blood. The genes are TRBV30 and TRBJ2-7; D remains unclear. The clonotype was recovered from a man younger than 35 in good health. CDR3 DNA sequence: TGTGCCTGGAGTGTACGAGAATCCCACGAGCAGTACTTC. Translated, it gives CAWSVRESHEQYF. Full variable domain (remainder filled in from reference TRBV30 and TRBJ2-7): SQTIHQWPATLVQPVGSPLSLECTVEGTSNPNLYWYRQAAGRGLQLLFYSVGIGQISSEVPQNLSASRPQDRQFILSSKKLLLSDSGFYLCAWSVRESHEQYFGPGTRLTVT.